This T cell receptor (beta chain) comes out of a study of regulatory T cells in long-lasting Graves disease. Time point described: newly diagnosed GD, antithyroid drugs for less than 3 months. The authors made the TCR library using RNA they extracted from PBMCs. In its sample, this clonotype was seen many times. HTBI primers from iRepertoire and Arm-PCR of CDR3 regions yielded the TCR beta libraries. TCRdb reprocessed the multiplex PCR reads with MiXCR, giving one entry per CDR3 protein. Among almost 450,000 distinct CDR3 sequences, about 16% were seen once, and the ten largest hold about 10%. From germline, CDR1 is SGHRS and CDR2 YFSETQ. The V end was cut by 3 bases, the J end by 5 bases, with 12 bases between. This CDR3 spans 14 amino acids. Separately, the same data were catalogued under a study of T cells in Graves' hyperthyroidism and ophthalmopathy. As that report states: Initially, a first-round RT-PCR of the TCR CDR3 employed the HTBI primer set.

Sequencing used peripheral blood mononuclear cells (PBMCs), obtained at new diagnosis, from a patient treated with antithyroid drugs. The sequence came from a woman aged 25-40 years with Graves disease. The chain links TRBV5-1 to TRBJ2-1, with D perhaps matching TRBD1 (5 bases). In nucleotides, the CDR3 is TGCGCCAGCAGCTCTATAATGACAGACAATGAGCAGTTCTTC. It yields the protein CASSSIMTDNEQFF.